This T cell receptor beta chain appears in the sequencing data of a study of blood T cell repertoires in COVID-19. Background on the study: The samples span acute and convalescent COVID-19 from the United States, Italy and Spain. PBMCs, B-cell-depleted T cells, or T cells provided the cDNA or gDNA that made up the material.

Measured with immunoSEQ multiplex PCR; TCRdb has only the in-frame clones, and not every one. Among tens of thousands of clones listed, roughly 80% were seen once. CDR1 and CDR2 (germline): SGDLS, YYNGEE. J gave up 5 bases and V 1 base, and 3 bases lay outside the gene matches. CDR3 length equals 16 residues. The study drew participants aged about 18 to 95 years from roughly 25 US areas. Cohort assignment relied on participant-reported clinical history. The TCR was taken from a woman in her 40s with acute COVID-19. Source material: PBMCs or T cells enriched from blood (not recorded which). This chain uses TRBV9 with TRBJ2-2; 12 positions agree with TRBD2. The CDR3 DNA reads as TGTGCCAGCAGCGTACTAGCGGGGGGGCCTACCGGGGAGCTGTTTTTT. Translating it yields CASSVLAGGPTGELFF.